These T cell receptor beta chains were read from a single sample in a study of spatial heterogeneity in lung cancer. TCRdb analysed the 5' RACE reads with MiXCR anew, one entry per CDR3 protein. The sample shows about 38,000 distinct CDR3 sequences, roughly 7.4% of them seen only once. Sequencing used PBMCs, obtained at surgery. These receptors all come from a male donor with early-stage non-small cell lung cancer. CDR3s include the opening cysteine and the closing phenylalanine or tryptophan. The D gene is left open where the match is weak. The size field is filled for only some rows; it gives once, few, many or a size class.

abundance: few; v_gene: TRBV30; j_gene: TRBJ2-5; len: 16; d_gene: TRBD2; CDR3nt: TGTGCCTGGGGGAAAACCGGGACTAGCGGGTCCGGGACCCAGTACTTC; CDR3aa: CAWGKTGTSGSGTQYF
abundance: NA; v_gene: TRBV19; j_gene: TRBJ2-2; len: 15; d_gene: NA; CDR3nt: TGTGCCAGTAGTATAGGGCAGCCGAACACCGGGGAGCTGTTTTTT; CDR3aa: CASSIGQPNTGELFF
abundance: NA; v_gene: TRBV20-1; j_gene: TRBJ2-5; len: 13; d_gene: NA; CDR3nt: TGCAGTGCTAGAGAGACTAACCAAGAGACCCAGTACTTC; CDR3aa: CSARETNQETQYF
abundance: NA; v_gene: TRBV6-6; j_gene: TRBJ1-4; len: 15; d_gene: TRBD1; CDR3nt: TGTGCCAGCAGAGGGACAGTTGGGCCGGCTGAAAAACTGTTTTTT; CDR3aa: CASRGTVGPAEKLFF
abundance: many; v_gene: TRBV30; j_gene: TRBJ2-3; len: 15; d_gene: NA; CDR3nt: TGTGCCTGGAGCCCCCAGGGGTTGGGCACAGATACGCAGTATTTT; CDR3aa: CAWSPQGLGTDTQYF
abundance: many; v_gene: TRBV5-4; j_gene: TRBJ2-7; len: 14; d_gene: TRBD1; CDR3nt: TGTGTCAGCAGCTTGGGACAGGAGACCTACGAGCAGTACTTC; CDR3aa: CVSSLGQETYEQYF
abundance: many; v_gene: TRBV5-8; j_gene: TRBJ2-7; len: 15; d_gene: TRBD2; CDR3nt: TGTGCCAGCAGCTTGGCGGGGGGATTCTCCTACGAGCAGTACTTC; CDR3aa: CASSLAGGFSYEQYF
abundance: many; v_gene: TRBV18; j_gene: TRBJ1-2; len: 13; d_gene: NA; CDR3nt: TGTGCCAGCTCACCACCATCGGTTGGTGGCTACACCTTC; CDR3aa: CASSPPSVGGYTF
abundance: NA; v_gene: TRBV12-3/TRBV12-4; j_gene: TRBJ2-3; len: 15; d_gene: NA; CDR3nt: TGTGCCAGCAGTTTAAGGATGGGTAGCACAGATACGCAGTATTTT; CDR3aa: CASSLRMGSTDTQYF
abundance: many; v_gene: TRBV5-1; j_gene: TRBJ2-1; len: 16; d_gene: TRBD2; CDR3nt: TGCGCCAGCAGCTTATCTAGCGGGATGGTCATGAATGAGCAGTTCTTC; CDR3aa: CASSLSSGMVMNEQFF
abundance: many; v_gene: TRBV29-1; j_gene: TRBJ1-1; len: 11; d_gene: NA; CDR3nt: TGCAGCGTTAAGGATAATGGTGAAGCTTTCTTT; CDR3aa: CSVKDNGEAFF
abundance: NA; v_gene: TRBV4-2; j_gene: TRBJ2-5; len: 13; d_gene: NA; CDR3nt: TGTGCCAGCAGCCAAGGGCTACAAGAGACCCAGTACTTC; CDR3aa: CASSQGLQETQYF
abundance: NA; v_gene: TRBV6-1; j_gene: TRBJ1-6; len: 15; d_gene: NA; CDR3nt: TGTGCCAGCAGCAGGACAGCCTGGGATAATTCACCCCTCCACTTT; CDR3aa: CASSRTAWDNSPLHF
abundance: few; v_gene: TRBV6-2/TRBV6-3; j_gene: TRBJ1-5; len: 16; d_gene: TRBD1; CDR3nt: TGTGCCAGCACCCAAAGTAGGGGGCAGAGCAATCAGCCCCAGCATTTT; CDR3aa: CASTQSRGQSNQPQHF
abundance: many; v_gene: TRBV27; j_gene: TRBJ2-1; len: 13; d_gene: NA; CDR3nt: TGTGCCAGCAGAAGGGATTCCTACAATGAGCAGTTCTTC; CDR3aa: CASRRDSYNEQFF
abundance: many; v_gene: TRBV2; j_gene: TRBJ2-1; len: 15; d_gene: NA; CDR3nt: TGTGCCAGCAGTGAACTAGGGACTCCTATCAATGAGCAGTTCTTC; CDR3aa: CASSELGTPINEQFF
abundance: many; v_gene: TRBV12-3/TRBV12-4; j_gene: TRBJ2-7; len: 14; d_gene: TRBD1; CDR3nt: TGTGCCAGCAGCCCCGTGGACAGGGCCTACGAGCAGTACTTC; CDR3aa: CASSPVDRAYEQYF
abundance: many; v_gene: TRBV7-7; j_gene: TRBJ2-5; len: 13; d_gene: NA; CDR3nt: TGTGCTAGCAGCCCCACCCAAGGGGAGACCCAGTACTTC; CDR3aa: CASSPTQGETQYF
abundance: NA; v_gene: TRBV20-1; j_gene: TRBJ1-5; len: 15; d_gene: NA; CDR3nt: TGCAGTGCTAGAGATTGGACAGATAGCAATCAGCCCCAGCATTTT; CDR3aa: CSARDWTDSNQPQHF
abundance: many; v_gene: TRBV5-6; j_gene: TRBJ1-4; len: 11; d_gene: NA; CDR3nt: TGTGCCAGCAGCTTGGACGAAAAACTGTTTTTT; CDR3aa: CASSLDEKLFF
abundance: many; v_gene: TRBV7-7; j_gene: TRBJ2-1; len: 13; d_gene: NA; CDR3nt: TGTGCTAGCAGCTTAGCCTTTGACAATGAGCAGTTCTTC; CDR3aa: CASSLAFDNEQFF
abundance: many; v_gene: TRBV20-1; j_gene: TRBJ2-3; len: 11; d_gene: NA; CDR3nt: TGCAGTGCTAGATTTGCAGATACGCAGTATTTT; CDR3aa: CSARFADTQYF
abundance: few; v_gene: TRBV6-6; j_gene: TRBJ1-5; len: 15; d_gene: TRBD1; CDR3nt: TGTGCCAGCAGCTCCGGGACAGGGAAGTATCAGCCCCAGCATTTT; CDR3aa: CASSSGTGKYQPQHF
abundance: many; v_gene: TRBV7-9; j_gene: TRBJ1-3; len: 17; d_gene: NA; CDR3nt: TGTGCCAGCAGCTTAAGTCGCACGGTTTTTTCTGGAAACACCATATATTTT; CDR3aa: CASSLSRTVFSGNTIYF
abundance: few; v_gene: TRBV12-3/TRBV12-4; j_gene: TRBJ1-6; len: 14; d_gene: TRBD1; CDR3nt: TGTGCCAGCAGTGAACAGGGGTGGTATTCACCCCTCCACTTT; CDR3aa: CASSEQGWYSPLHF
abundance: NA; v_gene: TRBV28; j_gene: TRBJ1-2; len: 13; d_gene: TRBD1; CDR3nt: TGTGCCAGCATATCGGGACAGCTGCGAGGCTACACCTTC; CDR3aa: CASISGQLRGYTF
abundance: many; v_gene: TRBV20-1; j_gene: TRBJ1-4; len: 14; d_gene: TRBD1; CDR3nt: TGCAGTGCTCCCCGCGGGACAGATAATGAAAAACTGTTTTTT; CDR3aa: CSAPRGTDNEKLFF
abundance: NA; v_gene: TRBV2; j_gene: TRBJ2-3; len: 14; d_gene: NA; CDR3nt: TGTGCCAGCAGTGTCCTTCCCAGGACAGATACGCAGTATTTT; CDR3aa: CASSVLPRTDTQYF
abundance: NA; v_gene: TRBV3-1; j_gene: TRBJ2-7; len: 13; d_gene: NA; CDR3nt: TGTGCCAGCAGCCAAGTCAGGGAGGACGAGCAGTACTTC; CDR3aa: CASSQVREDEQYF
abundance: NA; v_gene: TRBV6-6; j_gene: TRBJ1-1; len: 13; d_gene: TRBD1; CDR3nt: TGTGCCAGCAGATGGGACAGCGACACTGAAGCTTTCTTT; CDR3aa: CASRWDSDTEAFF
abundance: many; v_gene: TRBV7-2; j_gene: TRBJ1-2; len: 14; d_gene: NA; CDR3nt: TGTGCCAGCAGCTTAGGGACGGCGAACTATGGCTACACCTTC; CDR3aa: CASSLGTANYGYTF
abundance: many; v_gene: TRBV10-3; j_gene: TRBJ1-5; len: 15; d_gene: NA; CDR3nt: TGTGCCGCCCGGGCCTCCGACGGAAGCAATCAGCCCCAGCATTTT; CDR3aa: CAARASDGSNQPQHF
abundance: many; v_gene: TRBV7-8; j_gene: TRBJ1-6; len: 15; d_gene: NA; CDR3nt: TGTGCCAGCAGCCACGAGGACACCTATAATTCACCCCTCCACTTT; CDR3aa: CASSHEDTYNSPLHF
abundance: many; v_gene: TRBV29-1; j_gene: TRBJ1-5; len: 14; d_gene: NA; CDR3nt: TGCAGCGTTATCGTCGGGGGCGAGGATCAGCCCCAGCATTTT; CDR3aa: CSVIVGGEDQPQHF
abundance: many; v_gene: TRBV6-5; j_gene: TRBJ1-2; len: 12; d_gene: NA; CDR3nt: TGTGCCAGCACCCGGGGAAACTATGGCTACACCTTC; CDR3aa: CASTRGNYGYTF
abundance: NA; v_gene: TRBV7-2; j_gene: TRBJ2-5; len: 14; d_gene: NA; CDR3nt: TGTGCCAGCAGCTTTTCGAGGGCGGGGGAGACCCAGTACTTC; CDR3aa: CASSFSRAGETQYF
abundance: NA; v_gene: TRBV19; j_gene: TRBJ2-2; len: 14; d_gene: NA; CDR3nt: TGTGCCAGTAGTATAGATCTCCCCACCGGGGAGCTGTTTTTT; CDR3aa: CASSIDLPTGELFF
abundance: many; v_gene: TRBV23-1; j_gene: TRBJ2-4; len: 13; d_gene: NA; CDR3nt: TGCGCCAAGACGTTACTCGACAAAAACATTCAGTACTTC; CDR3aa: CAKTLLDKNIQYF
abundance: NA; v_gene: TRBV11-2; j_gene: TRBJ2-3; len: 16; d_gene: TRBD2; CDR3nt: TGTGCCAGCAGCTGGACTAGCGGGGGTAGCACAGATACGCAGTATTTT; CDR3aa: CASSWTSGGSTDTQYF
abundance: NA; v_gene: TRBV30; j_gene: TRBJ1-4; len: 16; d_gene: NA; CDR3nt: TGTGCCTGGAGGGGGGGATACTTTGCAACTAATGAAAAACTGTTTTTT; CDR3aa: CAWRGGYFATNEKLFF
abundance: many; v_gene: TRBV20-1; j_gene: TRBJ1-3; len: 11; d_gene: NA; CDR3nt: TGCAGTGCTAGTGCAGGAAACACCATATATTTT; CDR3aa: CSASAGNTIYF
abundance: many; v_gene: TRBV19; j_gene: TRBJ1-1; len: 12; d_gene: NA; CDR3nt: TGTGCCAGTAGCCGGATAAACACTGAAGCTTTCTTT; CDR3aa: CASSRINTEAFF
abundance: NA; v_gene: TRBV6-5; j_gene: TRBJ2-3; len: 16; d_gene: NA; CDR3nt: TGTGCCAGCAGTTACGGTTCCGGGGATAGCACAGATACGCAGTATTTT; CDR3aa: CASSYGSGDSTDTQYF
abundance: many; v_gene: TRBV7-8; j_gene: TRBJ2-5; len: 13; d_gene: NA; CDR3nt: TGTGCCAGCAGCTTACTCAGGGCGGAGACCCAGTACTTC; CDR3aa: CASSLLRAETQYF
abundance: NA; v_gene: TRBV20-1; j_gene: TRBJ1-2; len: 12; d_gene: NA; CDR3nt: TGCAGTGCTCCACAGGGTTGGCATGGCTACACCTTC; CDR3aa: CSAPQGWHGYTF
abundance: many; v_gene: TRBV28; j_gene: TRBJ1-1; len: 14; d_gene: NA; CDR3nt: TGTGCCAGCACCTTGCCCGGGGGCAGAACTGAAGCTTTCTTT; CDR3aa: CASTLPGGRTEAFF
abundance: many; v_gene: TRBV7-2; j_gene: TRBJ2-3; len: 16; d_gene: NA; CDR3nt: TGTGCCAGCAGCTTAGCCGGGACGGCGAGCACAGATACGCAGTATTTT; CDR3aa: CASSLAGTASTDTQYF
abundance: many; v_gene: TRBV9; j_gene: TRBJ1-1; len: 13; d_gene: NA; CDR3nt: TGTGCCAGCAGCGTCCATCTATCGGCTGAAGCTTTCTTT; CDR3aa: CASSVHLSAEAFF